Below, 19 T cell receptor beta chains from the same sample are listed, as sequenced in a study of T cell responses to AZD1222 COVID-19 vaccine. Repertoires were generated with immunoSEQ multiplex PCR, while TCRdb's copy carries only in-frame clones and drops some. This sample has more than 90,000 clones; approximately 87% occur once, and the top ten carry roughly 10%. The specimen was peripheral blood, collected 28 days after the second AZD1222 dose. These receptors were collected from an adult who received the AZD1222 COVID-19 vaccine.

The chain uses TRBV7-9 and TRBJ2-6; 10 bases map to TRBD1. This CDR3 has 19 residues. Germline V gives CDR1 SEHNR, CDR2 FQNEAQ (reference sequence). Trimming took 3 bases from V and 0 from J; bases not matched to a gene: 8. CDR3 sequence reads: CASSFNPGQGTSGANVLTF. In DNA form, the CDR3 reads TGTGCCAGCAGCTTTAACCCGGGACAGGGGACCTCTGGGGCCAACGTCCTGACTTTC.

The CDR3 protein is CASSIPQGGGPGEQYF. The CDR3 DNA follows: TGTGCCAGCAGCATCCCCCAGGGCGGGGGGCCGGGGGAGCAGTACTTC. This rearrangement joins TRBV13 to TRBJ2-7; 8 bases fit TRBD2. Germline V gene lookup returns CDR1 PRHDT and CDR2 FYEKMQ (reference sequence). This CDR3 region has 16 residues. V lost 5 bases to trimming and J lost 7 bases; unmatched junction nucleotides: 16.

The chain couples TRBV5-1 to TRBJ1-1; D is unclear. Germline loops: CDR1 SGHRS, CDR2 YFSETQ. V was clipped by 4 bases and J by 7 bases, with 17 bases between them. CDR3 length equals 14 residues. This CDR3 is CASSSYYGIGEAFF. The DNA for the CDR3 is TGCGCCAGCAGCAGCTACTACGGCATCGGTGAAGCTTTCTTT.

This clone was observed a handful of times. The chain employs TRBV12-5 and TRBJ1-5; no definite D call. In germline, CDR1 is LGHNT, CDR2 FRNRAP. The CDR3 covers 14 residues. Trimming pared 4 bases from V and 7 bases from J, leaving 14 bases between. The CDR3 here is CASGSGMGYQPQHF. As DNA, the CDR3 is TGTGCTAGTGGTTCGGGGATGGGGTACCAGCCCCAGCATTTT.

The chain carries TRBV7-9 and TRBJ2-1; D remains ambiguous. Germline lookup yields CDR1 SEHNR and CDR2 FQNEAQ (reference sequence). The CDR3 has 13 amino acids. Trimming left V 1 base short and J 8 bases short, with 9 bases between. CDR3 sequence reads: CASSLGQNYEQFF. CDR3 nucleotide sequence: TGTGCCAGCAGCTTAGGGCAGAACTATGAGCAGTTCTTC.

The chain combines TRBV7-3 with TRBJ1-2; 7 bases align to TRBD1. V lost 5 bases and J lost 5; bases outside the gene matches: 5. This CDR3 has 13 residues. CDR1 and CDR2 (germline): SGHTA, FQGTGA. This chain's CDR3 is CASSPQGGYGYTF. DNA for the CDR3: TGTGCCAGCAGCCCTCAGGGGGGGTATGGCTACACCTTC.

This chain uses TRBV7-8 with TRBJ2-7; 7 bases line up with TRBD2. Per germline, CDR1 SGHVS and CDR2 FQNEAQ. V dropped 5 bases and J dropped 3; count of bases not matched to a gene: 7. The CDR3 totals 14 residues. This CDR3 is CASSPGTIIYEQYF. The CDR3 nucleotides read TGTGCCAGCAGCCCCGGGACTATAATCTACGAGCAGTACTTC.

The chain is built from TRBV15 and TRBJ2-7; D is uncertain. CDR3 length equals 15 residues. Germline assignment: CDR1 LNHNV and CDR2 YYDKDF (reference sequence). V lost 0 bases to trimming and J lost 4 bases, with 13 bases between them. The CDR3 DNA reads TGTGCCACCAGCAGAGATGGATCGATGATTTACGAGCAGTACTTC. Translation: CATSRDGSMIYEQYF.

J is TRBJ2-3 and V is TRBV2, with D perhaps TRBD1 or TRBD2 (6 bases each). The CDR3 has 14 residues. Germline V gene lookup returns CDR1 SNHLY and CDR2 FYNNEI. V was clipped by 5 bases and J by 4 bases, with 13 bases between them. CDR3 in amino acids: CASSSKGGADTQYF. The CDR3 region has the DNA TGTGCCAGCAGTAGTAAGGGGGGCGCAGATACGCAGTATTTT.

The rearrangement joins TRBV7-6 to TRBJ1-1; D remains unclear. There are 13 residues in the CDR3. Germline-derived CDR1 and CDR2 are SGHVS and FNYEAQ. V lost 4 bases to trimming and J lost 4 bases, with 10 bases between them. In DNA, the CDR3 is TGTGCCAGCAGCTCCCGAGGCGGCACTGAAGCTTTCTTT. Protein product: CASSSRGGTEAFF. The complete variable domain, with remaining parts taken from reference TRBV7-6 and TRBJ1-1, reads GAGVSQSPRYKVTKRGQDVALRCDPISGHVSLYWYRQALGQGPEFLTYFNYEAQQDKSGLPNDRFSAERPEGSISTLTIQRTEQRDSAMYRCASSSRGGTEAFFGQGTRLTVV.

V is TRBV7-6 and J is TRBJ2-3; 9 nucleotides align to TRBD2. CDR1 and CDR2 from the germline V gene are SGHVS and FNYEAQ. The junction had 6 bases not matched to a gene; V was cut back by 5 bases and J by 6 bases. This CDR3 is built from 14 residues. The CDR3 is CASSPGLARDTQYF. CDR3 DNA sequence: TGTGCCAGCAGCCCCGGACTAGCGCGGGATACGCAGTATTTT.

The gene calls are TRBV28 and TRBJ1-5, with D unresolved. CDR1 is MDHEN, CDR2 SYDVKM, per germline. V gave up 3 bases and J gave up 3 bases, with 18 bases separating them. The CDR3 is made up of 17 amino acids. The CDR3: CASSFGGEVLLNQPQHF. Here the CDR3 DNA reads TGTGCCAGCAGTTTCGGTGGGGAGGTTCTCCTCAATCAGCCCCAGCATTTT.

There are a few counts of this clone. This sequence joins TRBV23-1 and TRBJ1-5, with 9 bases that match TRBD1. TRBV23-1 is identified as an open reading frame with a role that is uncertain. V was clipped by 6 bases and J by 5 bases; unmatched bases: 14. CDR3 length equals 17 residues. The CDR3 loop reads CASSRELGYRGHQPQHF. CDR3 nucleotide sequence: TGCGCCAGCAGCCGCGAATTAGGGTACAGGGGGCATCAGCCCCAGCATTTT.

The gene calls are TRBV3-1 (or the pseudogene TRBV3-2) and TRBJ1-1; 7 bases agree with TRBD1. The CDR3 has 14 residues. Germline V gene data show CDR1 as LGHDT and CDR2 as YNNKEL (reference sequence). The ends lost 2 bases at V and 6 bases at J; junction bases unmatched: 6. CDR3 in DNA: TGTGCCAGCAGCCAAAGGAGGACAGGAGCTGAAGCTTTCTTT. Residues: CASSQRRTGAEAFF.

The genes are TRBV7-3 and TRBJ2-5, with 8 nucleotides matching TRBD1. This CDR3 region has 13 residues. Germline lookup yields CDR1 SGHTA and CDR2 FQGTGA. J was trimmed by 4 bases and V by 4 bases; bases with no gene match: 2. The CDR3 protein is CASSSGGRETQYF. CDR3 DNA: TGTGCCAGCAGCTCAGGGGGCCGAGAGACCCAGTACTTC.

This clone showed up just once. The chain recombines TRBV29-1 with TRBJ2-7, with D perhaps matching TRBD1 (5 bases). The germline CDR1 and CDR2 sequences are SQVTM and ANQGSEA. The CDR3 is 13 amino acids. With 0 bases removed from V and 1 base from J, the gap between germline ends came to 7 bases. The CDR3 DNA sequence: TGCAGCGTTGAAGATAGGGGTTCCTACGAGCAGTACTTC. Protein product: CSVEDRGSYEQYF.

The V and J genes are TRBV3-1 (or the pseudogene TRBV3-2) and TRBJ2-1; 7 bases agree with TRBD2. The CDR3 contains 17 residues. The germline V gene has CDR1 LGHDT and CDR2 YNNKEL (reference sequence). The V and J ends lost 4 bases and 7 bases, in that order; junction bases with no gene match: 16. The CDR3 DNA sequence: TGTGCCAGCAGCCGGGTCGGCGGGAGTAATAGAGGGAATGAGCAGTTCTTC. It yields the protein CASSRVGGSNRGNEQFF.

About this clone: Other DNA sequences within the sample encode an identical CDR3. The CDR3 nucleotides read TGCGCCAGCAGCCTAGCAGGGAACACTGAAGCTTTCTTT. This codes for CASSLAGNTEAFF. The chain links TRBV5-1 to TRBJ1-1; D uncertain. Trimming removed 4 bases from V and 1 base from J, with 8 bases in between. The CDR3 is 13 residues long. Germline CDR1 and CDR2: SGHRS and YFSETQ.

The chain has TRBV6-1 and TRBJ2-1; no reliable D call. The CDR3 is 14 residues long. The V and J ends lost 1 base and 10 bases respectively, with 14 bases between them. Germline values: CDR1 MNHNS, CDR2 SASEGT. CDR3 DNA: TGTGCCAGCAGTGAAGGGCCGGGCACCGGGGAGCAGTTCTTC. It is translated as CASSEGPGTGEQFF.